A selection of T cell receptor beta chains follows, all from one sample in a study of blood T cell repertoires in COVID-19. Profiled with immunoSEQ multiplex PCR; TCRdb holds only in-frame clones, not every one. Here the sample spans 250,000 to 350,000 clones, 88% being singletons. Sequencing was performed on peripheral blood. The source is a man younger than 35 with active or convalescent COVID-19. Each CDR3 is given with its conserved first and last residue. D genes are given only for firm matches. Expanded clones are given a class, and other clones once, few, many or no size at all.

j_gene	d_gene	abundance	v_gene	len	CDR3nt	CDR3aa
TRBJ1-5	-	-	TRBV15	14	TGTGCCACCAGCAGAGCTTTAAGCAATCAGCCCCAGCATTTT	CATSRALSNQPQHF
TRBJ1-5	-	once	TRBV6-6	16	TGTGCCAGCAGTTACGGGGGGGATGGGAGCAATCAGCCCCAGCATTTT	CASSYGGDGSNQPQHF
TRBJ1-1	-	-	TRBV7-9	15	TGTGCCAGCAGCCAGACAGAAGACTGGAACACTGAAGCTTTCTTT	CASSQTEDWNTEAFF
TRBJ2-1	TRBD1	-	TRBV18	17	TGTGCCAGCTCACCGCCGACCTGGGACAGAGATAACAATGAGCAGTTCTTC	CASSPPTWDRDNNEQFF
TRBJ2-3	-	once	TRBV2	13	TGTGCCACTCAGGGCTACCTCACAGATACGCAGTATTTT	CATQGYLTDTQYF
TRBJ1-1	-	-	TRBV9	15	TGTGCCAGCAGCGGGTCAGGCGGGGGGGACACTGAAGCTTTCTTT	CASSGSGGGDTEAFF
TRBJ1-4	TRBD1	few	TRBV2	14	TGTGCCAGCAGAGACAGGGGGCGCACTGAAAAACTGTTTTTT	CASRDRGRTEKLFF
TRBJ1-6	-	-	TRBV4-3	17	TGCGCCAGCAGCCAAGAAGGCATGTCGGGGGTTAATTCACCCCTCCACTTT	CASSQEGMSGVNSPLHF
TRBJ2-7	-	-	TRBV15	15	TGTGCCACCAGCAGAGATCGGGGCAGGGGATACGAGCAGTACTTC	CATSRDRGRGYEQYF
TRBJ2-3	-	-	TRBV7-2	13	TGTGCCAGCAGCTCCTTAGGCACAGATACGCAGTATTTT	CASSSLGTDTQYF
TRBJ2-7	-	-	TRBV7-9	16	TGTGCCAGCAGCTTAGGGGAGGGGGAGGGAATCAACGAGCAGTACTTC	CASSLGEGEGINEQYF
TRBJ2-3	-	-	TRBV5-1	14	TGCGCCAGCAGCTTTAGTTTAGCTGGAGATACGCAGTATTTT	CASSFSLAGDTQYF
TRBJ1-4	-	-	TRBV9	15	TGTGCCAGCAGCGTAGGTGGAGCAACTAATGAAAAACTGTTTTTT	CASSVGGATNEKLFF
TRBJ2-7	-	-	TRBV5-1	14	TGCGCCAGCAGAAGAACTGGGACAATCTACGAGCAGTACTTC	CASRRTGTIYEQYF
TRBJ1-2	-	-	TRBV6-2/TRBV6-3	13	TGTGCCAGCAGCAAAACAGGGACGTATGGCTACACCTTC	CASSKTGTYGYTF
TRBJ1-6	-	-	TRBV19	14	TGTGCCAGTAGTATAGGGGGGCTGGAATCACCCCTCCACTTT	CASSIGGLESPLHF
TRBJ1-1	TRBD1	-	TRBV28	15	TGTGCCAGCAGTTTACGACAGGGTCTCAACACTGAAGCTTTCTTT	CASSLRQGLNTEAFF
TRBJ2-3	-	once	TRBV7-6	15	TGTGCCAGCAGCCCAGAGTGGGCTGGCACAGATACGCAGTATTTT	CASSPEWAGTDTQYF
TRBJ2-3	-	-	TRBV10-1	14	TGCGCCAGCAAGGAGGGGGCGACGCCAGATACGCAGTATTTT	CASKEGATPDTQYF
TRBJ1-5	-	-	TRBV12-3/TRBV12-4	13	TGTGCCAGCAGTTTAGCCGGGATTCAGCCCCAGCATTTT	CASSLAGIQPQHF
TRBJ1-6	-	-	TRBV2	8	TGTGCCAGCAGTGCAAACCACTTT	CASSANHF
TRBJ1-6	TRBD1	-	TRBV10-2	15	TGCGCCAGCAGTGAGTCGGCAGGGGGGCACTCACCCCTCCACTTT	CASSESAGGHSPLHF
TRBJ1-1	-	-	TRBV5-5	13	TGTGCCAGCAGCTACCTACCGGTTTCTGAAGCTTTCTTT	CASSYLPVSEAFF
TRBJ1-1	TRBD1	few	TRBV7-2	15	TGTGCCAGCAGCTTAGTCTTGACAGGGCCCCCTGAAGCTTTCTTT	CASSLVLTGPPEAFF
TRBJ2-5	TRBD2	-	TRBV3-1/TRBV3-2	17	TGTGCCAGCAGCCCCGGCTTAGCGGGCGGCGGACAAGAGACCCAGTACTTC	CASSPGLAGGGQETQYF
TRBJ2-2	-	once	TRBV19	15	TGTGCCAGTATTTGGGGCCCCGGAGGGACCGGGGAGCTGTTTTTT	CASIWGPGGTGELFF
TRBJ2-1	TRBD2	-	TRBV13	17	TGTGCCAGCAGCAGCCTGACTAGCGGGGGGGCCTTCCATGAGCAGTTCTTC	CASSSLTSGGAFHEQFF
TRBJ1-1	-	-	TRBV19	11	TGTGCCAGTGAGAGGAACACTGAAGCTTTCTTT	CASERNTEAFF
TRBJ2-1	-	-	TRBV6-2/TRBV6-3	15	TGTGCCAGCAGTTACCATGGGCAGGAAAAGAATGAGCAGTTCTTC	CASSYHGQEKNEQFF
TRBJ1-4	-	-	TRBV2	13	TGTGCCAGCAGGGGGCCGACTAATGAAAAACTGTTTTTT	CASRGPTNEKLFF
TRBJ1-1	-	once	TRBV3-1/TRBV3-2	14	TGTGCCAGCAGTAACCTGGGGGGGAGCACTGAAGCTTTCTTT	CASSNLGGSTEAFF
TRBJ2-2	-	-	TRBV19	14	TGTGCCAGTAGTATTCTAGCACGTACCGGGGAGCTGTTTTTT	CASSILARTGELFF
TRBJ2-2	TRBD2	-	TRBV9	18	TGTGCCAGCAACTACCCGACTAGCGGGGGAGTAGGCCGAGGGGAGCTGTTTTTT	CASNYPTSGGVGRGELFF
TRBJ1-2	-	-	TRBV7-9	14	TGTGCCAGCAGCCTCCCAACAGCTAACTATGGCTACACCTTC	CASSLPTANYGYTF
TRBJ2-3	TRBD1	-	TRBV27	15	TGTGCCAGCAGTTCCGGGACAGGGGGAACAGATACGCAGTATTTT	CASSSGTGGTDTQYF
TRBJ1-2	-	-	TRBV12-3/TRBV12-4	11	TGTGCCAGCAGTTTGGGCGATGGCTACACCTTC	CASSLGDGYTF
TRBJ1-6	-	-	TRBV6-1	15	TGTGCCAGCAGTGAGTCCGAGGGGGATAATTCACCCCTCCACTTT	CASSESEGDNSPLHF
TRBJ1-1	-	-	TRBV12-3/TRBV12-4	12	TGTGCCAGCAGCGAGAGAGCCTCTGAAGCTTTCTTT	CASSERASEAFF
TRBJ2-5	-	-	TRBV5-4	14	TGTGCCAGCAGCTCCCAGGGGTGGGGGGAGACCCAGTACTTC	CASSSQGWGETQYF
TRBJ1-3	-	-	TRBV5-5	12	TGTGCCAGCAGGACTTCTGGAAACACCATATATTTT	CASRTSGNTIYF
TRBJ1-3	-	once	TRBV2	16	TGTGCCAGCAGTGAACCCCAACAGAGCCTTCAAAACACCATATATTTT	CASSEPQQSLQNTIYF
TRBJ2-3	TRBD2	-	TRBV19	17	TGTGCCAGTAGTGGTAGCGGGGGCCGTCAAAAAACAGATACGCAGTATTTT	CASSGSGGRQKTDTQYF
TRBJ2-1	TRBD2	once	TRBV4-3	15	TGCGCCAGCAGCCGGGGCGGGGGGTCTAGTAATGAGCAGTTCTTC	CASSRGGGSSNEQFF
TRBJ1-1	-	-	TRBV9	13	TGTGCCAGCAGCGTAGTAGGGGGTCGTGAAGCTTTCTTT	CASSVVGGREAFF
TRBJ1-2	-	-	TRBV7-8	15	TGTGCCAGCAGCTTATCGCGGGGGGCTGACTGGGGCTACACCTTC	CASSLSRGADWGYTF
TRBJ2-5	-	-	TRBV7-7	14	TGTGCCAGCAGCAACCAGGGCAGCCAAGAGACCCAGTACTTC	CASSNQGSQETQYF
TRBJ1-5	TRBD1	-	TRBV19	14	TGTGCCAGTAGTCCGACAGGGATACCTCAGCCCCAGCATTTT	CASSPTGIPQPQHF
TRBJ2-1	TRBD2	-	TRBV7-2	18	TGTGCCAGCAGCTTACTCGGTGGTAGCGGGGGCCTTTACAATGAGCAGTTCTTC	CASSLLGGSGGLYNEQFF
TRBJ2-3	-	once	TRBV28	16	TGTGCCAGCAGTGGCCTGGATGGATCAGGGGCAGATACGCAGTATTTT	CASSGLDGSGADTQYF
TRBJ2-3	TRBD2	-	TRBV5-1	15	TGCGCCAGCAGCTTAGCGGGGGGCGGTACGGATACGCAGTATTTT	CASSLAGGGTDTQYF